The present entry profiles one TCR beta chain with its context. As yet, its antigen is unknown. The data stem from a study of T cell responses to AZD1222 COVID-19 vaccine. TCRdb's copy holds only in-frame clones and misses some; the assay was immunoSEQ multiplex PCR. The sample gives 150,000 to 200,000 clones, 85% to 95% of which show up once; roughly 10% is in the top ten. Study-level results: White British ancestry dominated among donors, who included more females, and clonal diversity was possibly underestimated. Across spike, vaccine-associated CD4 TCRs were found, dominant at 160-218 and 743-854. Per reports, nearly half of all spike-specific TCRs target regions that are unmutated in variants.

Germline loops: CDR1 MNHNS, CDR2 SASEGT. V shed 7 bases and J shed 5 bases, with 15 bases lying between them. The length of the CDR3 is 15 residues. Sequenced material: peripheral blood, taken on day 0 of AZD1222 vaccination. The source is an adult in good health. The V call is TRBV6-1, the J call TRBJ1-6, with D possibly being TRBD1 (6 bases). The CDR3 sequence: CASNLPGHNNSPLHF. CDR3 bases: TGTGCCAGCAACCTACCGGGACATAATAATTCACCCCTCCACTTT.